Listed here is a single TCR beta chain. Researchers tagged individual cDNA molecules with unique molecular identifiers. MiXCR, applied by TCRdb to the 5' RACE reads, yields one record per CDR3 protein. This table holds some 30,000 distinct CDR3 sequences, about 4.5% found once. The data belong to a study of early T cells in non-severe SARS-CoV-2 infection. CDR1 is LNHNV and CDR2 is YYDKDF in the germline V gene (reference sequence). This CDR3 is 11 amino acids long. Deletions cut 3 bases from V and 9 bases from J, with 6 bases between. This chain links TRBV15 with TRBJ2-1; D is undetermined. Sequencing used whole blood, obtained at baseline. The receptor was derived from an adult who was a healthcare worker with PCR-confirmed SARS-CoV-2 infection or an uninfected control (not recorded which). The CDR3 DNA follows: TGTGCCACCAGCAGCACCTTTGAGCAGTTCTTC. Amino acid sequence: CATSSTFEQFF.